Presented here are 18 T cell receptor beta chains from one specimen sequenced in a study of identical twins. A single record per CDR3 protein comes from TCRdb applying MiXCR to the 5' RACE reads. The table lists around 680,000 distinct CDR3 sequences, about 9.4% of them singletons. These data also featured in a second study, about yellow fever vaccine responses in identical twins.

The sequenced material came from PBMCs. The receptors originated from a young woman in good health.

This clonotype was picked up a small number of times. The chain combines TRBV6-2 or TRBV6-3 with TRBJ2-7; a possible D gene is TRBD2 (6 bases). The germline V and J ends were trimmed by 6 bases and 3 bases, with 18 bases remaining between them. The CDR3 consists of 15 residues. Germline CDR1 and CDR2: MNHEY and SVGEGT. In DNA form, the CDR3 reads TGTGCCAGCAGACCTGCGGACTACAAAAACTACGAGCAGTACTTC. Its protein product is CASRPADYKNYEQYF.

Only a few counts were recorded for this clonotype. The chain links TRBV2 to TRBJ2-1; 12 bases line up with TRBD2. CDR3 size: 16 residues. Per the germline V gene, CDR1 is SNHLY and CDR2 is FYNNEI. The trim removed 5 bases at V and 4 bases at J, leaving 6 bases unmatched. The CDR3 region is CASSLSSGGGYNEQFF. CDR3 sequence (DNA): TGTGCCAGCAGTTTATCTAGCGGGGGGGGTTACAATGAGCAGTTCTTC. Drawing the rest from reference TRBV2 and TRBJ2-1, the complete variable domain is EPEVTQTPSHQVTQMGQEVILRCVPISNHLYFYWYRQILGQKVEFLVSFYNNEISEKSEIFDDQFSVERPDGSNFTLKIRSTKLEDSAMYFCASSLSSGGGYNEQFFGPGTRLTVL.

The chain has TRBV3-1 and TRBJ1-2, with D tentatively TRBD1 (5 bases). CDR1 LGHDT and CDR2 YNNKEL come from the germline V gene (reference sequence). CDR3 length: 12 amino acids. Trimming cost V 1 base and J 8 bases, with 8 bases left between them. CDR3 nucleotide sequence: TGTGCCAGCAGCCAAGCAGGGAACGGCTACACCTTC. Residues: CASSQAGNGYTF. The variable domain in full, completed from reference TRBV3-1 and TRBJ1-2, reads DTAVSQTPKYLVTQMGNDKSIKCEQNLGHDTMYWYKQDSKKFLKIMFSYNNKELIINETVPNRFSPKSPDKAHLNLHINSLELGDSAVYFCASSQAGNGYTFGSGTRLTVV.

J is TRBJ2-1 and V is TRBV20-1, with unresolved D. The V end lost 4 bases, the J end lost 1 base, and 8 bases lay between the germline ends. This CDR3 is built from 13 residues. In germline, CDR1 is DFQATT, CDR2 SNEGSKA (reference sequence). CDR3 sequence reads: CSAIPLSYNEQFF. The DNA of the CDR3 is TGCAGTGCTATACCATTGTCCTACAATGAGCAGTTCTTC.

Here the CDR3 DNA reads TGTGCCAGCAGCCTCACGGACAGTAGGACAGATACGCAGTATTTT. This translates into CASSLTDSRTDTQYF. This chain connects TRBV11-2 to TRBJ2-3; D is perhaps TRBD1 (6 bases). Germline CDR1 reads SGHAT; CDR2 reads FQNNGV. V was clipped by 5 bases and J by 3 bases, with 15 bases between them. The CDR3 consists of 15 residues.

In its sample, this clonotype was seen a few times. This chain uses TRBV3-1 with TRBJ2-7, with D unresolved. This CDR3 comprises 12 residues. Germline V CDR1 and CDR2: LGHDT, YNNKEL (reference sequence). V lost 1 base and J lost 10, with 11 bases in between. The CDR3 loop is CASSQGLTKQYF. The CDR3 DNA reads TGTGCCAGCAGCCAAGGTCTGACGAAACAGTACTTC.

V is TRBV6-5 and J is TRBJ1-4; 9 bases agree with TRBD1. CDR3 length: 15 amino acids. V lost 4 bases to trimming and J lost 14 bases; unmatched junction nucleotides: 14. The germline V gene has CDR1 MNHEY and CDR2 SVGAGI. The CDR3 reads CASSSSGQGPSGLFF. The CDR3 nucleotides are TGTGCCAGCAGTTCCTCGGGACAGGGTCCCTCGGGGCTGTTTTTT.

This clonotype was recorded a few times. The chain recombines TRBV4-2 with TRBJ1-2; D unresolved. This CDR3 comprises 14 residues. V lost 2 bases, J lost 1 base, and 8 bases lay in between. Germline V CDR1 and CDR2: LGHNA, YNFKEQ. In DNA, the CDR3 is TGTGCCAGCAGCCAAACAGAATTTAACTATGGCTACACCTTC. Protein: CASSQTEFNYGYTF.

This clonotype has more than one count but fewer than ten. The CDR3 coding sequence is TGTGCCAGCAGTTACCGGTCGGGCTATGGCTACACCTTC. Translation gives CASSYRSGYGYTF. This chain uses TRBV6-5 with TRBJ1-2; D remains unclear. Per the germline V gene, CDR1 is MNHEY and CDR2 is SVGAGI. Trimming pared 2 bases from V and 4 bases from J, leaving 8 bases between. This CDR3 contains 13 residues.

This clonotype turned up a few times. The chain has TRBV4-3 and TRBJ2-7; 8 bases map to TRBD2. The CDR3 loop spans 15 amino acids. J was trimmed by 3 bases and V by 0 bases; bases with no gene match: 4. The germline gives CDR1 LGHNA, CDR2 YSLEER. As DNA, the CDR3 is TGCGCCAGCAGCCAAGAAGGGCGGGGGGACTACGAGCAGTACTTC. Protein: CASSQEGRGDYEQYF.

The genes are TRBV5-8 and TRBJ2-1; tentatively, D is TRBD1 (5 bases). Germline V gene sequence: CDR1 SGHTS, CDR2 YDEGEE. This CDR3 is built from 15 residues. V was shortened by 3 bases and J by 4 bases, with 14 bases between the two germline ends. The DNA for the CDR3 is TGTGCCAGCAGCTCTGGGTTGGGGCATTACAATGAGCAGTTCTTC. Its translation is CASSSGLGHYNEQFF.

This clonotype was seen at least ten times. The chain combines TRBV20-1 with TRBJ1-2, with 11 bases identical to TRBD1. CDR3 length: 15 amino acids. Germline V gene sequence: CDR1 DFQATT, CDR2 SNEGSKA (reference sequence). J was trimmed by 6 bases and V by 0 bases; bases with no gene match: 6. CDR3 DNA sequence: TGCAGTGCTAGAGATAGGACAGGGGGCGAACATGGCTACACCTTC. It encodes CSARDRTGGEHGYTF.

There are a few counts of this clonotype. The chain couples TRBV2 to TRBJ2-2; D gene unclear. This CDR3 comprises 13 residues. V gave up 3 bases and J gave up 7 bases, with 9 bases separating them. The germline V gene encodes CDR1 SNHLY and CDR2 FYNNEI. The CDR3 sequence is CASSDVSFGELFF. DNA of the CDR3: TGTGCCAGCAGTGACGTATCTTTCGGGGAGCTGTTTTTT.

This clonotype was detected only a few times. The chain combines TRBV5-6 with TRBJ1-4, with TRBD1 matching over 11 bases. The junction had 7 bases not matched to a gene; V was cut back by 4 bases and J by 8 bases. From germline, CDR1 is SGHDT and CDR2 YYEEEE. This CDR3 has 15 residues. The CDR3 DNA sequence: TGTGCCAGCAGCATAGGACAGGGGGCGGAGGAAAAACTGTTTTTT. Translating it yields CASSIGQGAEEKLFF.

The chain recombines TRBV4-3 with TRBJ2-3; D is perhaps TRBD1 (6 bases). The V end lost 4 bases, the J end lost 3 bases, and 17 bases lay between the germline ends. CDR1 and CDR2 from the germline V gene are LGHNA and YSLEER. This CDR3 contains 16 residues. As DNA, the CDR3 is TGCGCCAGCAGCCGAAAGGACACAGGGCGGACAGATACGCAGTATTTT. Translated: CASSRKDTGRTDTQYF.

This chain uses TRBV12-3 or TRBV12-4 with TRBJ1-4, with unresolved D. The CDR3 is 14 amino acids. The V end was cut by 3 bases, the J end by 7 bases, with 12 bases between. The CDR3, as DNA: TGTGCCAGCAGTTTTACCTCGTCAGGTGAAAAACTGTTTTTT. This gives the protein CASSFTSSGEKLFF.

This clonotype was detected only a few times. The rearrangement links TRBV16 to TRBJ1-5, with 10 bases aligning to TRBD1. Losses at the gene ends were 3 bases for V and 5 bases for J; bases not matched to a gene: 10. This CDR3 comprises 17 residues. Germline V gives CDR1 KGHSY, CDR2 FQNENV. The CDR3 loop is CASSHYRDRGADQPQHF. CDR3 DNA sequence: TGTGCCAGCAGCCACTACCGGGACAGGGGCGCGGATCAGCCCCAGCATTTT.

The chain recombines TRBV5-1 with TRBJ2-3, with TRBD2 matching over 14 bases. This CDR3 region has 16 residues. Looked up from germline, CDR1 is SGHRS and CDR2 is YFSETQ. After removal of 3 bases from V and 3 bases from J, the junction contained 3 bases not matched to a gene. CDR3 in DNA: TGCGCCAGCAGCTGGGGACTAGCGGGAGCAACAGATACGCAGTATTTT. This translates into CASSWGLAGATDTQYF.